These T cell receptor beta chains were read from a single sample in a study of blood T cell repertoires in COVID-19. Some clones are missing from TCRdb's copy, which holds only in-frame ones; the method was immunoSEQ multiplex PCR. Of fewer than 50,000 clones detected, 75% to 85% appear once; the ten largest clones hold roughly 8.2%. Sequencing input: peripheral blood. These receptors were collected from a human donor in a cohort sampled during active COVID-19. CDR3s include the opening cysteine and the closing phenylalanine or tryptophan. The order of the fields is clone size, CDR3 length, V gene, D gene, J gene, CDR3 protein, CDR3 DNA. A D gene is named only where the DNA matches it firmly. Not all rows give a size; the values are once, few, many and, for expanded clones, a class.

size: once; length: 13; V: TRBV11-3; D: .; J: TRBJ1-2; CDR3: CASSGTSNYGYTF; DNA: TGTGCCAGCAGCGGGACAAGTAACTATGGCTACACCTTC
size: .; length: 16; V: TRBV5-1; D: TRBD1; J: TRBJ1-4; CDR3: CASSSANRGTEEKLFF; DNA: TGCGCCAGCAGTTCCGCAAACAGGGGAACGGAAGAAAAACTGTTTTTT
size: once; length: 11; V: TRBV6-5; D: .; J: TRBJ2-1; CDR3: CASRGLGEQFF; DNA: TGTGCCAGCAGGGGACTTGGGGAGCAGTTCTTC
size: .; length: 15; V: TRBV2; D: .; J: TRBJ1-5; CDR3: CASSEDSHSNQPQHF; DNA: TGTGCCAGCAGTGAGGACAGTCATAGCAATCAGCCCCAGCATTTT
size: .; length: 14; V: TRBV7-9; D: .; J: TRBJ2-1; CDR3: CASSFVTSHNEQFF; DNA: TGTGCCAGCAGCTTCGTAACTAGCCACAATGAGCAGTTCTTC
size: .; length: 17; V: TRBV5-1; D: TRBD2; J: TRBJ2-2; CDR3: CASSFRAGGLNTGELFF; DNA: TGCGCCAGCAGCTTCCGGGCGGGAGGCCTAAACACCGGGGAGCTGTTTTTT
size: .; length: 14; V: TRBV28; D: .; J: TRBJ1-1; CDR3: CASSLQGGNTEAFF; DNA: TGTGCCAGCAGCTTACAGGGTGGGAACACTGAAGCTTTCTTT
size: .; length: 14; V: TRBV5-5; D: TRBD1; J: TRBJ1-1; CDR3: CASSWTGTGPEAFF; DNA: TGTGCCAGCAGCTGGACCGGGACAGGGCCTGAAGCTTTCTTT
size: .; length: 14; V: TRBV9; D: .; J: TRBJ2-5; CDR3: CASSVGSGVETQYF; DNA: TGTGCCAGCAGCGTAGGGTCGGGGGTAGAGACCCAGTACTTC
size: .; length: 16; V: TRBV3-1/TRBV3-2; D: .; J: TRBJ1-3; CDR3: CASSQAWARSGNTIYF; DNA: TGTGCCAGCAGCCAAGCGTGGGCCCGCTCTGGAAACACCATATATTTT
size: .; length: 15; V: TRBV10-1; D: .; J: TRBJ2-5; CDR3: CASSERQGLLETQYF; DNA: TGCGCCAGCAGTGAGAGGCAGGGGCTACTAGAGACCCAGTACTTC
size: .; length: 16; V: TRBV28; D: TRBD2; J: TRBJ2-7; CDR3: CASSFGLAGLTYEQYF; DNA: TGTGCCAGCAGTTTCGGGCTAGCGGGGTTGACCTACGAGCAGTACTTC
size: .; length: 16; V: TRBV3-1/TRBV3-2; D: TRBD1; J: TRBJ2-7; CDR3: CASSQGTGTGNYEQYF; DNA: TGTGCCAGCAGCCAGGGTACCGGGACAGGGAATTACGAGCAGTACTTC
size: .; length: 15; V: TRBV7-9; D: TRBD1; J: TRBJ1-4; CDR3: CASSVNRGLNEKLFF; DNA: TGTGCCAGCAGCGTAAACAGGGGGCTAAATGAAAAACTGTTTTTT
size: once; length: 16; V: TRBV7-2; D: TRBD2; J: TRBJ2-3; CDR3: CASRLTSGSLTDTQYF; DNA: TGTGCCAGCAGGCTGACTAGCGGGAGTCTCACAGATACGCAGTATTTT
size: .; length: 20; V: TRBV19; D: TRBD1; J: TRBJ1-2; CDR3: CASSNPIWDRGESANYGYTF; DNA: TGTGCCAGTAGTAACCCTATTTGGGACAGGGGGGAATCAGCTAACTATGGCTACACCTTC
size: .; length: 16; V: TRBV5-1; D: TRBD2; J: TRBJ2-2; CDR3: CASSLVGGADTGELFF; DNA: TGCGCCAGCAGCTTGGTCGGGGGGGCGGACACCGGGGAGCTGTTTTTT
size: .; length: 13; V: TRBV10-3; D: TRBD1; J: TRBJ2-7; CDR3: CAIGPDRAYEQYF; DNA: TGTGCCATCGGCCCCGACAGGGCATACGAGCAGTACTTC
size: once; length: 15; V: TRBV5-4; D: TRBD1; J: TRBJ2-3; CDR3: CASSQGTGATDTQYF; DNA: TGTGCCAGCAGCCAGGGGACAGGCGCCACAGATACGCAGTATTTT
size: .; length: 14; V: TRBV11-2; D: TRBD2; J: TRBJ2-7; CDR3: CASSRLAGVYEQYF; DNA: TGTGCCAGCAGCAGACTAGCGGGAGTCTACGAGCAGTACTTC
size: .; length: 14; V: TRBV7-3; D: TRBD1; J: TRBJ2-2; CDR3: CASRLTGETGELFF; DNA: TGTGCCAGCAGACTGACAGGGGAGACCGGGGAGCTGTTTTTT
size: .; length: 15; V: TRBV2; D: TRBD1; J: TRBJ1-5; CDR3: CASSEDSGGDQPQHF; DNA: TGTGCCAGCAGTGAAGATTCAGGGGGAGATCAGCCCCAGCATTTT
size: .; length: 15; V: TRBV28; D: TRBD2; J: TRBJ2-1; CDR3: CASRFSGSDYNEQFF; DNA: TGTGCCAGCAGATTCAGCGGGAGCGACTACAATGAGCAGTTCTTC
size: .; length: 14; V: TRBV6-5; D: .; J: TRBJ1-1; CDR3: CASSTQTALPEAFF; DNA: TGTGCCAGCAGTACCCAGACAGCTTTACCTGAAGCTTTCTTT